These T cell receptor beta chains were read from a single sample in a study of CD8 T cells in ankylosing spondylitis. TCRdb analysed the 5' RACE reads with MiXCR anew, one entry per CDR3 protein. Here the sample spans 300,000 to 400,000 distinct CDR3 sequences, 11% being singletons. Sequencing was carried out using blood, either unsorted or a sorted T cell fraction (not recorded which). All receptors derive from a female donor with ankylosing spondylitis or in good health (not recorded which). Both conserved end residues are trimmed from each CDR3. Fields, in order: CDR3 length, V gene, J gene, CDR3 protein.

cdr3_length: 14
v_call: TRBV6-6
j_call: TRBJ1-1
cdr3_aa: ASSTQQVGGKPEAF

cdr3_length: 12
v_call: TRBV7-9
j_call: TRBJ2-3
cdr3_aa: ASSDRGQVDTQY

cdr3_length: 14
v_call: TRBV20-1
j_call: TRBJ2-1
cdr3_aa: SADHLRESGYNEQF

cdr3_length: 10
v_call: TRBV25-1
j_call: TRBJ1-6
cdr3_aa: ASSWGNSPLH

cdr3_length: 12
v_call: TRBV5-1
j_call: TRBJ2-7
cdr3_aa: ASSLVLGSYEQY

cdr3_length: 12
v_call: TRBV27
j_call: TRBJ1-1
cdr3_aa: ASSPPANRAEAF

cdr3_length: 14
v_call: TRBV7-9
j_call: TRBJ2-1
cdr3_aa: ASSRSGTREYNEQF

cdr3_length: 11
v_call: TRBV29-1
j_call: TRBJ2-7
cdr3_aa: SVEDFPSYEQY

cdr3_length: 13
v_call: TRBV12-3/TRBV12-4
j_call: TRBJ1-5
cdr3_aa: ASSPTGYSNQPQH

cdr3_length: 14
v_call: TRBV18
j_call: TRBJ2-1
cdr3_aa: ASSPFGSGSGNEQF

cdr3_length: 12
v_call: TRBV11-2
j_call: TRBJ1-5
cdr3_aa: ASSFTNGERPQH

cdr3_length: 11
v_call: TRBV5-1
j_call: TRBJ2-5
cdr3_aa: ASSPGWKETQY

cdr3_length: 15
v_call: TRBV27
j_call: TRBJ2-1
cdr3_aa: ASRPLFQRVTYNEQF

cdr3_length: 16
v_call: TRBV20-1
j_call: TRBJ2-5
cdr3_aa: SARDKLGDFSHQETQY

cdr3_length: 11
v_call: TRBV28
j_call: TRBJ2-7
cdr3_aa: ATEGGRGYEQY

cdr3_length: 12
v_call: TRBV2
j_call: TRBJ1-5
cdr3_aa: ASSFGQGAQPQH

cdr3_length: 14
v_call: TRBV4-1
j_call: TRBJ1-3
cdr3_aa: ASSQEGTGIGNTIY

cdr3_length: 13
v_call: TRBV18
j_call: TRBJ2-7
cdr3_aa: ASSPDRGSSYEQY

cdr3_length: 12
v_call: TRBV6-1
j_call: TRBJ1-1
cdr3_aa: ASSVGNGNTEAF

cdr3_length: 11
v_call: TRBV29-1
j_call: TRBJ2-5
cdr3_aa: SVGQGGIETQY

cdr3_length: 11
v_call: TRBV9
j_call: TRBJ1-3
cdr3_aa: ASSDVWGSTIY

cdr3_length: 12
v_call: TRBV20-1
j_call: TRBJ1-1
cdr3_aa: SSRDWGGNTEAF

cdr3_length: 12
v_call: TRBV12-3/TRBV12-4
j_call: TRBJ1-4
cdr3_aa: ASSQGHNNEKLF

cdr3_length: 16
v_call: TRBV20-1
j_call: TRBJ1-5
cdr3_aa: STSTGTGQLYSNQPQH